This T cell receptor (beta chain) was recovered during a study of Graves' ophthalmopathy and Graves' hyperthyroidism. The junction had 8 bases not matched to a gene; V was cut back by 4 bases and J by 8 bases. CDR3 length: 13 amino acids. The V gene's germline CDR1 is MNHEY and CDR2 SMNVEV (reference sequence). The study amplified TCR beta CDR3 regions using RNA transcripts. First-round RT-PCR with HTBI primers preceded a second-round multiplex PCR. TCRdb used MiXCR to reprocess the multiplex PCR reads, holding one entry per CDR3 protein. The data hold about 620,000 distinct CDR3 sequences, with about a fifth observed a single time. This clonotype came up many times.

Material for sequencing was peripheral blood. The receptor was derived from a woman younger than 35 with stable Graves' hyperthyroidism. Some clones in this sample may be carry-over from other donors' samples. The gene calls are TRBV27 and TRBJ2-7, with 7 bases matching TRBD1. Here the CDR3 DNA reads TGTGCCAGCAGTTCCTGGGACAGCCTCAAGCAGTACTTC. It specifies CASSSWDSLKQYF.